A selection of T cell receptor beta chains follows, all from one sample in a study of identical twins. MiXCR, run by TCRdb on the 5' RACE reads, gives a single entry per CDR3 protein. The sample has more than 1.5 million distinct CDR3 sequences, around 33% seen once. What was sequenced was cord blood. Source of these receptors: a newborn girl in good health. The CDR3 runs from the conserved cysteine through the conserved F or W. The D gene is left open where the match is weak. Some rows mark clone size as missing; the rest say once, few, many or name a class of expanded clone.

DNA,CDR3,D,J,size,V
TGTGCCAGCAGCTCTAGGACAGGGGCCTTAACCTACAATGAGCAGTTCTTC,CASSSRTGALTYNEQFF,TRBD1,TRBJ2-1,few,TRBV5-4
TGTGCCAGCAGTGAGGGGGCCCTTGGGCCCCAGCATTTT,CASSEGALGPQHF,-,TRBJ1-5,-,TRBV6-1
TGTGCCAGCAGTTACTCGACCCTATCAAGGCGGCAGTTCTTC,CASSYSTLSRRQFF,-,TRBJ2-1,-,TRBV6-5
TGCAGTGCTAGACGCCGGGACAGGGGGCCTTATCAGCCCCAGCATTTT,CSARRRDRGPYQPQHF,TRBD1,TRBJ1-5,once,TRBV20-1
TGTGCCAGCAGCGTTGGCCTATTAACGGGGCAGTCTATTGGCTACACCTTC,CASSVGLLTGQSIGYTF,-,TRBJ1-2,many,TRBV9
TGTGCCAGCAGCTCCGGGACAGGCCAGTACTTC,CASSSGTGQYF,TRBD1,TRBJ2-5,-,TRBV11-2
TGCGCCAGCAGCTTGAACCTAGAGGGCACAGATACGCAGTATTTT,CASSLNLEGTDTQYF,-,TRBJ2-3,few,TRBV5-1
TGTGCCAGCAGGTACACGAATAGCAATCAGCCCCAGCATTTT,CASRYTNSNQPQHF,-,TRBJ1-5,few,TRBV2
TGTGCCAGCAGCGGGGCAGGGAGGTACGTAAACACTGAAGCTTTCTTT,CASSGAGRYVNTEAFF,-,TRBJ1-1,-,TRBV25-1
TGTGCCACCAAGAATGAGGGCACAGATACGCAGTATTTT,CATKNEGTDTQYF,-,TRBJ2-3,-,TRBV24-1
TGCAGTGCTTCAGGGATTTTGAACACTGAAGCTTTCTTT,CSASGILNTEAFF,-,TRBJ1-1,-,TRBV20-1
TGTGCCAGCAGTTGGGACAGGGGTTATGAAAAACTGTTTTTT,CASSWDRGYEKLFF,TRBD1,TRBJ1-4,few,TRBV6-5
TGCAGTGCCGAACAGGGGCGGGATTCACCCCCCCACTTT,CSAEQGRDSPPHF,TRBD1,TRBJ1-6,-,TRBV20-1
TGCAGCGCCAGGACAGGGAGGGGATCCTACGAGCAGTACTTC,CSARTGRGSYEQYF,-,TRBJ2-7,few,TRBV29-1
TGCAGTGCCCTTAACCGACTAGCGGGGGTAGAGACCCAGTACTTC,CSALNRLAGVETQYF,TRBD2,TRBJ2-5,-,TRBV20-1
TGTGCCAGCAGCTTAGTGGCTAGCATCACAGATATGCAGTATTTT,CASSLVASITDMQYF,-,TRBJ2-3,-,TRBV11-2
TGTGCCAGCAGTTACTCGCGGCAGGGAGACAATGAGCAGTTCTTC,CASSYSRQGDNEQFF,-,TRBJ2-1,few,TRBV6-6
TGCAGTCCCAACGTGGGGCAGGGAAACAATGAGCAGTTCTTC,CSPNVGQGNNEQFF,-,TRBJ2-1,-,TRBV20-1